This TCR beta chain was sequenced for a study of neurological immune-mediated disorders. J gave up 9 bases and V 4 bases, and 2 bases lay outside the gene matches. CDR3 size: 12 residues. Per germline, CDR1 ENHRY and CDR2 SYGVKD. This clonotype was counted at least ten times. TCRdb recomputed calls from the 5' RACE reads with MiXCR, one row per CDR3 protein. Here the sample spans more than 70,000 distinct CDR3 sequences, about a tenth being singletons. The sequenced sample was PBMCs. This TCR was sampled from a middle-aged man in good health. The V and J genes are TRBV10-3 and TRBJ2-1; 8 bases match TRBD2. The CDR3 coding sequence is TGTGCCATCAGTGGCGGGGGGAGTGAGCAGTTCTTC. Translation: CAISGGGSEQFF.